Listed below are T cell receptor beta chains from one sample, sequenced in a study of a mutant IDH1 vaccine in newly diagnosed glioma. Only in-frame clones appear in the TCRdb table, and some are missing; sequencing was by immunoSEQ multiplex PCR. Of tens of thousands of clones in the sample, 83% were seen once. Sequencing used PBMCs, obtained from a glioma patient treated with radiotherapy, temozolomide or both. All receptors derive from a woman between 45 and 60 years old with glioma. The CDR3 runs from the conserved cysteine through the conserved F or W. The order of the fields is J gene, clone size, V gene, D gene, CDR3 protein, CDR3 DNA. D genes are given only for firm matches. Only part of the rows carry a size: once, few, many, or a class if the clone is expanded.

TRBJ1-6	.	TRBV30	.	CAWSSLSSYNSPLHF	TGTGCCTGGAGTTCCCTGAGCTCCTATAATTCACCCCTCCACTTT
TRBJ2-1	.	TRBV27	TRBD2	CASSLSGGAVYNEQFF	TGTGCCAGCAGTTTAAGCGGGGGGGCCGTCTACAATGAGCAGTTCTTC
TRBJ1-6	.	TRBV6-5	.	CASSTGGRNSPLHF	TGTGCCAGTTCGACCGGGGGGAGGAATTCACCCCTCCACTTT
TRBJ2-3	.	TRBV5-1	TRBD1	CASSLGGTAITDTQYF	TGCGCCAGCAGCTTGGGAGGGACAGCTATCACAGATACGCAGTATTTT
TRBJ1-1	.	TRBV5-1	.	CASSRTGGDTEAFF	TGCGCCAGCAGCCGTACGGGGGGGGACACTGAAGCTTTCTTT
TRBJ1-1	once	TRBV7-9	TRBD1	CASSGQGAGTEAFF	TGTGCCAGCAGCGGACAGGGGGCAGGCACTGAAGCTTTCTTT
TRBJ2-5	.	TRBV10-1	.	CATNWETQYF	TGCGCCACCAACTGGGAGACCCAGTACTTC
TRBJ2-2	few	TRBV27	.	CASRKGANTGELFF	TGTGCCAGCCGAAAAGGGGCGAACACCGGGGAGCTGTTTTTT
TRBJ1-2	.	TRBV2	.	CASRIEGNSQGYTF	TGTGCCAGCAGAATCGAAGGAAACTCCCAGGGCTACACCTTC
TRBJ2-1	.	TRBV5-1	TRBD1	CATDTGTGVSYNEQFF	TGCGCCACCGATACCGGGACAGGGGTTTCCTACAATGAGCAGTTCTTC
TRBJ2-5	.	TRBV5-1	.	CASSLGASLGEETQYF	TGCGCCAGCAGCTTGGGAGCTAGTCTGGGGGAAGAGACCCAGTACTTC
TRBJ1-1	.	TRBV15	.	CATSREKGMNTEAFF	TGTGCCACCAGCAGAGAGAAGGGAATGAACACTGAAGCTTTCTTT
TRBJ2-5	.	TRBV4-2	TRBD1	CASSQGDRETQYF	TGTGCCAGCAGCCAAGGGGACAGGGAGACCCAGTACTTC
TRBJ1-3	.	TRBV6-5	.	CASRRANSGNTIYF	TGTGCCAGCAGAAGGGCGAACTCTGGAAACACCATATATTTT
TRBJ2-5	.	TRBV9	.	CASSAAWGETQYF	TGTGCCAGCAGCGCTGCGTGGGGAGAGACCCAGTACTTC
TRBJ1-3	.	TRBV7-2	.	CASSLGPSAGNTIYF	TGTGCCAGCAGCTTAGGTCCATCAGCGGGGAACACCATATATTTT
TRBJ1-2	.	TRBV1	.	CTSSQDLGVPNYGYTF	TGCACCAGCAGCCAAGATCTCGGGGTGCCTAACTATGGCTACACCTTC
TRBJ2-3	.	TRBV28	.	CASSLVPVMDTQYF	TGTGCCAGCAGTTTAGTTCCGGTAATGGATACGCAGTATTTT
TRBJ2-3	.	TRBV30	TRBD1	CAWSGQGTLSTDTQYF	TGTGCCTGGAGTGGACAGGGCACCCTTAGCACAGATACGCAGTATTTT
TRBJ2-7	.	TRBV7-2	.	CASSLDRGGSYEQYF	TGTGCCAGCAGCTTAGACAGGGGGGGTTCCTACGAGCAGTACTTC
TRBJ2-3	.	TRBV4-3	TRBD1	CASSQDREGGTDTQYF	TGCGCCAGCAGCCAGGACAGGGAAGGGGGAACAGATACGCAGTATTTT
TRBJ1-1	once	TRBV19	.	CASSDPRTVAFF	TGTGCCAGTAGTGACCCTCGGACGGTAGCTTTCTTT
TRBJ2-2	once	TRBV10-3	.	CAISETSGELFF	TGTGCCATCAGTGAGACTAGCGGGGAGCTGTTTTTT
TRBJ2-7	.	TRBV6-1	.	CASSFYRDEQYF	TGTGCCAGCAGCTTTTATCGTGACGAGCAGTACTTC
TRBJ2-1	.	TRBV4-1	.	CASSQGNHDRRDNEQFF	TGCGCCAGCAGCCAAGGTAATCACGACAGGCGAGACAATGAGCAGTTCTTC
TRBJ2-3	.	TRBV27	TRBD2	CASSLLLAGGPDTQYF	TGTGCCAGCAGTTTACTCTTAGCGGGGGGGCCAGATACGCAGTATTTT
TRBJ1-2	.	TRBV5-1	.	CASSLTFPGDAYGYTF	TGCGCCAGCAGCTTGACGTTTCCAGGGGATGCGTATGGCTACACCTTC
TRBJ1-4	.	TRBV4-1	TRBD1	CASRPRQGVLGNEKLFF	TGCGCCAGCAGACCTAGACAGGGGGTATTGGGGAATGAAAAACTGTTTTTT
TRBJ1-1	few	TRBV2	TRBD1	CASSGTGFSEAFF	TGTGCCAGCAGTGGGACAGGGTTCTCTGAAGCTTTCTTT
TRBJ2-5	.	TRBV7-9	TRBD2	CASSPLAGGLEETQYF	TGTGCCAGCAGCCCTCTAGCGGGGGGGCTGGAGGAGACCCAGTACTTC
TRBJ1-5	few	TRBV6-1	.	CASRAQLSNQPQHF	TGTGCCAGCAGGGCTCAGCTTAGCAATCAGCCCCAGCATTTT
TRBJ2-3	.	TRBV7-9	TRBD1	CASSSGQGRTDTQYF	TGTGCCAGCAGCTCGGGACAGGGGAGGACAGATACGCAGTATTTT
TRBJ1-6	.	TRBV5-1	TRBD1	CASSWDSSYNSPLHF	TGCGCCAGCAGCTGGGACAGCTCCTATAATTCACCCCTCCACTTT
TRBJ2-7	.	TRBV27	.	CASSSFDTGYEQYF	TGTGCCAGCAGTTCCTTCGACACGGGGTACGAGCAGTACTTC
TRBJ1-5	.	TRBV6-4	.	CASSFPGPIVQSNQPQHF	TGTGCCAGCAGCTTTCCGGGTCCCATAGTACAAAGCAATCAGCCCCAGCATTTT
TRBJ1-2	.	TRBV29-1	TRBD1	CSVDRQGGYTF	TGCAGCGTTGATCGACAGGGAGGCTACACCTTC
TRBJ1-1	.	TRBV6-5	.	CASSSGVGGTGAFF	TGTGCCAGCAGTTCCGGCGTTGGGGGGACCGGAGCTTTCTTT
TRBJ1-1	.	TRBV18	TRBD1	CASSPGQVLNTEAFF	TGTGCCAGCTCACCGGGACAGGTATTGAACACTGAAGCTTTCTTT
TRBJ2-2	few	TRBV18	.	CASSPTTEDGELFF	TGTGCCAGCTCACCCACTACCGAAGACGGGGAGCTGTTTTTT
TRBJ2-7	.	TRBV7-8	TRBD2	CASSLAFRGGLHASYEQYF	TGTGCCAGCAGCTTAGCGTTCCGCGGGGGGCTCCATGCCTCCTACGAGCAGTACTTC
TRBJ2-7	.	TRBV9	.	CASSTGTPSREQYF	TGTGCCAGCAGCACCGGGACACCCAGTCGCGAGCAGTACTTC
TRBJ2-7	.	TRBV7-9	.	CASSLGETGAIWAYEQYF	TGTGCCAGCAGCTTAGGGGAGACAGGAGCGATTTGGGCCTACGAGCAGTACTTC
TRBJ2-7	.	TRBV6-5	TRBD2	CASTARGTHEQYF	TGTGCCAGCACTGCGCGGGGGACCCACGAGCAGTACTTC
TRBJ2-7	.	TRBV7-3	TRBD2	CASDSGVYEQYF	TGTGCCAGCGATAGCGGGGTTTACGAGCAGTACTTC
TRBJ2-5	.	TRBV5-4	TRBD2	CASSLGQRGYQETQYF	TGTGCCAGCAGCTTGGGTCAGCGGGGGTACCAAGAGACCCAGTACTTC
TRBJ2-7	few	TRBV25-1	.	CASSQLGGYEQYF	TGTGCCAGCAGCCAATTAGGAGGGTACGAGCAGTACTTC
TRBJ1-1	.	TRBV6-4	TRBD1	CASSRDSYPNTEAFF	TGTGCCAGCAGTCGGGACAGCTACCCGAACACTGAAGCTTTCTTT
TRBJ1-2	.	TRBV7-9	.	CASSSTVYGYTF	TGTGCCAGCAGTTCGACAGTCTATGGCTACACCTTC
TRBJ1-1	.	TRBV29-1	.	CSVSVQNTEAFF	TGCAGCGTTAGTGTACAGAACACTGAAGCTTTCTTT
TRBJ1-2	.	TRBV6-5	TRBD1	CASSPTGAGYTF	TGTGCCAGCAGTCCTACAGGGGCTGGCTACACCTTC
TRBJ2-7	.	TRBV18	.	CASSSGSHEQYF	TGTGCCAGCTCGTCAGGGAGCCACGAGCAGTACTTC
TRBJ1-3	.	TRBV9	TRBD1	CASSAKGQGNSGNTIYF	TGTGCCAGCAGCGCCAAAGGACAGGGGAACTCTGGAAACACCATATATTTT
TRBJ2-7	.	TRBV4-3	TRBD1	CASSQADRARGEQYF	TGCGCCAGCAGCCAAGCAGACAGGGCTAGAGGCGAGCAGTACTTC
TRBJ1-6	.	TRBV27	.	CASSLEVKNSPLHF	TGTGCCAGCAGTTTAGAAGTTAAGAATTCACCCCTCCACTTT
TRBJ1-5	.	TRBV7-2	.	CASSLGQFQPQHF	TGTGCCAGCAGCCTAGGACAGTTTCAGCCCCAGCATTTT
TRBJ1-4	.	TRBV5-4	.	CASSFGQGYEKLFF	TGTGCCAGCAGCTTTGGGCAGGGGTACGAAAAACTGTTTTTT